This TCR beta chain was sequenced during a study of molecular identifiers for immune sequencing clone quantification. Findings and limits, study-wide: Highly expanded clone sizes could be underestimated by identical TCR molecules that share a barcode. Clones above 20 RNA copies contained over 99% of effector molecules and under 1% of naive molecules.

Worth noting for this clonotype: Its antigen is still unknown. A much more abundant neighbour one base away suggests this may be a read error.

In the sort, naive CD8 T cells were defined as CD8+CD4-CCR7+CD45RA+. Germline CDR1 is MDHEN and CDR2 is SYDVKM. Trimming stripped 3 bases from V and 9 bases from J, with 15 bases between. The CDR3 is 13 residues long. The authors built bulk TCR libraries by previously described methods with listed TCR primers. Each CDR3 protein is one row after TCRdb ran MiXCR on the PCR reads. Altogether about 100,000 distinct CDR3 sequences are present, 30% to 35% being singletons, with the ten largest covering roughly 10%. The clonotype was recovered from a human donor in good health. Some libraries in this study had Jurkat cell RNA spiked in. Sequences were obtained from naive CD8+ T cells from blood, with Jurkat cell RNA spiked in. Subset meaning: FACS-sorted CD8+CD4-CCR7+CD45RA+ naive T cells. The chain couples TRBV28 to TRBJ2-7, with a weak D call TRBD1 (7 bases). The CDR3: CASSFQGGDGQYF. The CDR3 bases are TGTGCCAGCAGTTTTCAGGGGGGCGACGGGCAGTACTTC. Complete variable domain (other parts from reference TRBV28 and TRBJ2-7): DVKVTQSSRYLVKRTGEKVFLECVQDMDHENMFWYRQDPGLGLRLIYFSYDVKMKEKGDIPEGYSVSREKKERFSLILESASTNQTSMYLCASSFQGGDGQYFGPGTRLTVT.